This T cell receptor beta chain originates from a study of T cell responses to AZD1222 COVID-19 vaccine. Study-level points and caveats: CD4 TCRs associated with vaccination spanned spike, dominating at 160-218 and 743-854. In all cases, repertoires were sampled only after the peak T cell response. Reportedly, nearly half of unique spike TCRs recognized epitopes outside B.1.351/B.1.1.7 mutations.

In the case of this clone: Its antigen remains unknown.

The CDR3 loop spans 15 amino acids. The germline CDR1 and CDR2 sequences are SGHNT and YYREEE (reference sequence). The V and J ends lost 0 bases and 8 bases respectively, with 14 bases between them. TCRdb keeps only in-frame clones here, not all; method: immunoSEQ multiplex PCR. The sample contains about 140,000 clones, 85% to 95% of which appear only once. The clonotype comes from an adult who had recovered from COVID-19. Sequencing was performed on peripheral blood, taken after recovery from COVID-19. The rearrangement joins TRBV5-4 to TRBJ1-4; possible D gene TRBD1, 6 bases. CDR3 DNA: TGTGCCAGCAGCTTGGATGCAGGGAGGGGGGAAAAACTGTTTTTT. Translation: CASSLDAGRGEKLFF.